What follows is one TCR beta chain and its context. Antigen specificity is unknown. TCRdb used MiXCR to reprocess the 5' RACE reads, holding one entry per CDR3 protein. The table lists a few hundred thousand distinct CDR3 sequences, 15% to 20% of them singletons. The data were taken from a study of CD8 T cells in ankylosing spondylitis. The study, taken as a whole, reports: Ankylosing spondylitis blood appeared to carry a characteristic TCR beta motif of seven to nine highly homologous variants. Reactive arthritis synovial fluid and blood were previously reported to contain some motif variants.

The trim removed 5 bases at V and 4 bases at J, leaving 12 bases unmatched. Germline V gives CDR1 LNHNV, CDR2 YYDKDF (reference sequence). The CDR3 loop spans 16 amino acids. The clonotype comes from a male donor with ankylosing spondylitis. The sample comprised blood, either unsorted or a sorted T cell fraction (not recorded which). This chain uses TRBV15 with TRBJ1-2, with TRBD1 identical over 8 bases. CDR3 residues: CATSWDRPRGSYGYTF. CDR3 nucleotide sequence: TGTGCCACCAGCTGGGACAGGCCGAGGGGTAGCTATGGCTACACCTTC.